These T cell receptor beta chains were read from a single sample in a study of beta chain features in type 1 diabetes. Clones were sequenced by immunoSEQ multiplex PCR, and TCRdb holds only the in-frame ones, with some missing. The sample yields more than 250,000 clones, approximately 14% seen once. Sequencing input: naive CD4+ T cells from blood. These receptors were obtained from a man aged 25 to 40 with type 1 diabetes. CDR3s include the opening cysteine and the closing phenylalanine or tryptophan. D genes are given only for firm matches. Some rows have no size entry. The others give once, few or many, or a class for an expanded clone.

CDR3aa,CDR3nt,abundance,d_gene,j_gene,v_gene,len
CAWSDGSARYNEQFF,TGTGCCTGGAGTGACGGGTCCGCAAGGTACAATGAGCAGTTCTTC,.,.,TRBJ2-1,TRBV30,15
CASSLSGGSDTQYF,TGTGCCAGCAGTTTATCCGGCGGGAGTGATACGCAGTATTTT,few,TRBD2,TRBJ2-3,TRBV27,14
CASRGEQYF,TGTGCCAGCCGAGGCGAGCAGTACTTC,.,.,TRBJ2-7,TRBV6-9,9
CASSFTSNEQFF,TGTGCCAGCAGTTTTACTAGTAATGAGCAGTTCTTC,.,.,TRBJ2-1,TRBV6-6,12
CSVVRGDAGGYGYTF,TGCAGCGTTGTTCGGGGGGATGCCGGAGGTTATGGCTACACCTTC,.,.,TRBJ1-2,TRBV29-1,15
CASSRDSPTGELFF,TGTGCCAGCAGTCGGGACAGCCCCACCGGGGAGCTGTTTTTT,few,TRBD1,TRBJ2-2,TRBV2,14
CASSIFGQGDEQFF,TGTGCCAGTAGTATATTTGGGCAGGGCGACGAGCAGTTCTTC,.,.,TRBJ2-1,TRBV19,14
CASSYSIEGHHGYTF,TGTGCCAGCAGTTACTCGATAGAAGGACATCATGGCTACACCTTC,few,.,TRBJ1-2,TRBV6-5,15
CASSLTTAGDTEAFF,TGTGCCAGCAGTTTAACGACAGCTGGGGACACTGAAGCTTTCTTT,few,.,TRBJ1-1,TRBV27,15
CASTRAGTGGYTF,TGTGCCAGTACCCGAGCGGGGACGGGAGGCTACACCTTC,.,.,TRBJ1-2,TRBV19,13
CASTTGNSYEQYF,TGCGCCAGTACTACAGGGAATTCCTACGAGCAGTACTTC,.,.,TRBJ2-7,TRBV5-1,13
CASSYSGGNYGYTF,TGTGCCAGCAGTTACTCAGGGGGCAACTATGGCTACACCTTC,.,TRBD1,TRBJ1-2,TRBV6-5,14
CASSVEQGNGYTF,TGTGCCAGCAGCGTAGAACAGGGTAACGGCTACACCTTC,.,.,TRBJ1-2,TRBV9,13
CASSAYNEQFF,TGTGCCAGCAGCGCGTACAATGAGCAGTTCTTC,.,.,TRBJ2-1,TRBV11-2,11
CASSPQGGRSISGANVLTF,TGTGCCAGCAGCCCCCAGGGGGGCAGATCGATCTCTGGGGCCAACGTCCTGACTTTC,.,.,TRBJ2-6,TRBV7-2,19
CASSSGQGLRSTEAFF,TGCGCCAGCAGCTCGGGACAGGGATTGCGGAGCACTGAAGCTTTCTTT,few,TRBD1,TRBJ1-1,TRBV5-1,16
CASSGGFFSYEQYF,TGTGCCAGCAGCGGAGGATTCTTCTCCTACGAGCAGTACTTC,few,.,TRBJ2-7,TRBV6-1,14
CASSLSGEVRTGELFF,TGTGCCAGCAGTTTATCAGGGGAGGTTAGGACCGGGGAGCTGTTTTTT,few,.,TRBJ2-2,TRBV27,16
CASSFPGNEQFF,TGTGCCAGCAGTTTCCCAGGGAATGAGCAGTTCTTC,few,.,TRBJ2-1,TRBV28,12
CSVDRGLDTQYF,TGCAGCGTAGACAGGGGTTTAGATACGCAGTATTTT,.,TRBD1,TRBJ2-3,TRBV29-1,12